The sequence of this T cell receptor beta chain was determined in a study of vaccination and CD4 T cells after COVID-19 (dated by TCRdb to the early 2020s). With respect to the entire study: Convalescent patients had a positive SARS-CoV-2 result on nasal swab PCR, and of these patients, several had mild disease and one had severe disease. In 10 COVID-19 convalescent patients and 4 infection-naive healthy vaccine recipients, the spike-specific CD4+ TCR repertoire before mRNA vaccination was compared with the repertoire after mRNA vaccination. Control cultures received a CEFX viral epitope pool as the positive control, an HIV-1 Nef peptide pool as the negative control, or no peptide. In the convalescent cohort there were six males and four females, among whom were two Hispanic individuals, seven Caucasians, two Asians and one multiracial person. Post-vaccine blood samples were taken a median of about 72 days after the second vaccine dose, with a range of 14 to 241 days. Post-COVID blood samples were collected from convalescent patients a median of around 100 days after diagnosis, with a range of roughly 30 to 161 days. Each participant got two doses of either the Pfizer-BioNTech BNT162b2 vaccine (n=8) or the Moderna mRNA-1273 vaccine (n=2). Culture stimuli were overlapping spike peptide pools from SARS-CoV-2 and from the common cold coronaviruses HCoV-NL63, HCoV-OC43 and HCoV-229E. Paper-wide results and their limitations: Relatively few convalescent patients were included in the study, and early timepoints after natural infection were not analyzed. In convalescent patients, nearly all vaccine-specific clones (304 of 307) were found to be mono-reactive for SARS-CoV-2 spike rather than cross-reactive with common cold coronaviruses. Among convalescent patients, a median roughly 90% of the SARS-CoV-2-reactive clones seen after vaccination appeared only after vaccination, which suggests priming specific to the vaccine. The median count of SARS-CoV-2-reactive clonotypes went up from 20 to 25 after infection to a few dozen after vaccination, although the change was not significant.

Compared with germline, V lacks 3 bases and J lacks 4 bases; bases without a gene match: 3. The CDR3 starts with the cysteine, ends with the phenylalanine, and has 15 residues. Just CDR3 DNA is preserved here, 45 bases in frame from base 1. As encoded in the germline V gene, CDR1 is MNHNS while CDR2 is SASEGT. What this sample's treatment or condition label stands for: approximately nine-day PBMC culture with coronavirus spike peptide pools or control peptides (ViraFEST assay). The ViraFEST assay, used in the study, expanded antigen-specific T cells with peptide pools and then identified the expanded clonotypes through TCR sequencing. Positive SARS-CoV-2 PCR tests in the convalescent patients dated from March to December 2020, before Alpha, Beta and Delta variants emerged in the United States. Each well held two million PBMCs cultured with 9 to 10 ug/ml peptide pools in IMDM containing roughly 5% human AB serum and around 10 IU/ml IL-2. On days 3 and 7, half of the culture medium was replaced with fresh IL-2-containing medium. CD4+ T cells were isolated after about nine days of culture through negative selection using the EasySep CD4+ T cell isolation kit. Ficoll-Paque Plus gradient centrifugation was used to isolate PBMCs from whole blood, and the isolated PBMCs were then either used fresh or cryopreserved at -140C. Each culture condition was generally run in triplicate wells.

Libraries were made using PCR. At the Johns Hopkins FTIC core, DNA from the cultured CD4+ T cells underwent TCR sequencing with the Oncomine TCR Beta short-read assay. Genomic DNA was extracted from the cultured CD4+ T cells with the QIAamp micro DNA kit. The Oncomine TCR Beta libraries from cultured CD4+ T cells were pooled using unique dual indexes and then sequenced on an Illumina iSeq 100. The authors' pipeline ran thus. Non-productive sequences were removed, and CDR3s not starting with C, not ending with F or W, or shorter than 7 amino acids were discarded. Antigen-specific clonotypes were identified using the MANAFEST web application through comparison of peptide-stimulated wells with reference and other culture wells. An FDR below 0.05, an odds ratio above 5, and a productive frequency above 0.1% in at least two of three replicate wells were required for clones to be considered positive. Cross-reactive clonotypes were defined as significantly expanded in both SARS-CoV-2 spike wells and at least one common cold coronavirus spike condition. Similarity between CDR3 sequences was evaluated in R version 3.6.1 using Levenshtein distances (stringdist) and unrooted phylogenetic trees (ape). TCRdb reanalyzed the raw reads on its own, using fastp at Q25 for trimming and MiXCR for clone calling, and kept in-frame beta chains. For every CDR3 protein sequence, its rows merge into one entry that carries the most common genes and DNA. Clone size and V and J calls follow TCRdb, not the original study. The sample profile shows about 20,000 distinct CDR3 sequences; around half of them were found once. The biggest ten clones account for 6.5% to 9% of the sample.

Comments on this clonotype: Its antigen target is currently unknown. No base qualities exist here, and no much larger clone lies one base off it.

The receptor's source is a human donor who had recovered from COVID-19. The V and J genes are TRBV6-1 and TRBJ2-3, and TRBD2 matches 11 of the central bases. The material sequenced was CD4+ T cells from blood, cultured in vitro. The DNA is as follows: TGTGCCAGCAGTGAGCTAGCGGGAGGTCCAGATACGCAGTATTTT. It specifies CASSELAGGPDTQYF.